This T cell receptor (beta chain) originates from a study of Graves' ophthalmopathy and Graves' hyperthyroidism. In regard to this clonotype: Antigen specificity is unknown. At one boundary the junction diverges from the germline segment, which might be a read error.

Study-wide findings and caveats: Blood contained most expanded thyroid clonotypes exceeding 0.001 frequency.

Germline CDR1 reads MNHEY; CDR2 reads SMNVEV (reference sequence). This CDR3 is 12 amino acids long. Other autoimmune diseases, uncontrolled infections, pregnancy or lactation ruled patients out of participation. Amplification of TCR beta CDR3 regions used RNA transcripts. An initial RT-PCR round employing HTBI primers preceded a second-round multiplex PCR. Each CDR3 protein is one row after TCRdb ran MiXCR on the multiplex PCR reads. This table has roughly 350,000 distinct CDR3 sequences, roughly a sixth appearing once. The sequence was collected from an adult woman with stable Graves' hyperthyroidism. Material for sequencing was peripheral blood. This rearrangement joins TRBV27 to TRBJ1-5; D remains unclear. The CDR3 DNA is TGTGCCAGCAGTAGTTTTAATCAGTCCCAGCATTTT. It is translated as CASSSFNQSQHF.